These T cell receptor beta chains were read from a single sample in a study of cytotoxic CD8 clonotypes in ibrutinib-treated CLL. Sequencing was performed with immunoSEQ multiplex PCR; in TCRdb, only in-frame clones are kept and a portion is missing. The sample records 110,000 to 150,000 clones, roughly 90% being singletons. This material consisted of PBMCs, taken after 12 months of ibrutinib treatment. The receptors derive from a human donor with chronic lymphocytic leukemia. CDR3s include the opening cysteine and the closing phenylalanine or tryptophan. Fields, in order: V gene, clone size, J gene, D gene, CDR3 protein, CDR3 DNA. A D gene is named only where the DNA matches it firmly. Size values are once, few and many counts, or a class for expanded clones, and some rows have none.

v_gene: TRBV7-9; abundance: .; j_gene: TRBJ1-1; d_gene: .; CDR3aa: CASSPPFTNTEAFF; CDR3nt: TGTGCCAGCAGCCCTCCTTTTACAAACACTGAAGCTTTCTTT
v_gene: TRBV5-1; abundance: .; j_gene: TRBJ2-7; d_gene: .; CDR3aa: CASSSLDAYEQYF; CDR3nt: TGCGCCAGCAGCTCCCTGGATGCCTACGAGCAGTACTTC
v_gene: TRBV10-1; abundance: few; j_gene: TRBJ2-2; d_gene: .; CDR3aa: CASRQGNTGELFF; CDR3nt: TGCGCCAGCAGACAGGGGAACACCGGGGAGCTGTTTTTT
v_gene: TRBV7-9; abundance: .; j_gene: TRBJ2-7; d_gene: TRBD2; CDR3aa: CASSFGTSGSEQYF; CDR3nt: TGTGCCAGCAGCTTCGGGACTAGCGGTTCTGAGCAGTACTTC
v_gene: TRBV9; abundance: .; j_gene: TRBJ2-3; d_gene: .; CDR3aa: CASSVPPTDTQYF; CDR3nt: TGTGCCAGCAGCGTACCCCCCACAGATACGCAGTATTTT
v_gene: TRBV27; abundance: .; j_gene: TRBJ2-7; d_gene: TRBD1; CDR3aa: CASKKGGTGPYEQYF; CDR3nt: TGTGCCAGCAAAAAGGGTGGGACAGGGCCCTACGAGCAGTACTTC
v_gene: TRBV7-9; abundance: .; j_gene: TRBJ1-2; d_gene: TRBD1; CDR3aa: CASSSDRGTGYTF; CDR3nt: TGTGCCAGCAGCTCGGACAGGGGAACTGGCTACACCTTC
v_gene: TRBV27; abundance: few; j_gene: TRBJ1-2; d_gene: .; CDR3aa: CASSQRHDSYYGYTF; CDR3nt: TGTGCCAGCAGTCAGAGACATGACAGCTACTATGGCTACACCTTC
v_gene: TRBV28; abundance: few; j_gene: TRBJ1-2; d_gene: .; CDR3aa: CASMWGGYGYTF; CDR3nt: TGTGCCAGCATGTGGGGAGGTTATGGCTACACCTTC
v_gene: TRBV10-3; abundance: .; j_gene: TRBJ2-7; d_gene: TRBD1; CDR3aa: CAMGQGAGEQYF; CDR3nt: TGTGCCATGGGACAGGGGGCGGGAGAGCAGTACTTC